This T cell receptor beta chain was identified in a study of T cell responses to AZD1222 COVID-19 vaccine (dated by TCRdb to 2020 to 2023). General notes on the study: TCR sequencing was performed for 233 trial participants, of whom approximately 200 were given two doses of AZD1222 and around 26 were given two doses of MenACWY control vaccine. Trial participants were enrolled into age subgroups of 18-55, 56-69 and 70-plus years, which contained around 140, 26 and 57 TCR-sequenced participants, respectively.

As encoded in the germline V gene (reference sequence), CDR1 is LNHDA while CDR2 is SQIVND. The V end gives up 6 bases and the J end 0 bases, leaving 2 bases in the junction not matched to a gene. Spanning cysteine to phenylalanine, the CDR3 consists of 15 amino acids. The CDR3 DNA has 45 bases and is translated from base 1. The CDR3 regions of human TCRbeta chains were analyzed by immunosequencing. In the authors' own workflow: TCRs in the repertoires were compared against a reference library of SARS-CoV-2-specific TCRs that had been generated with the MIRA antigen-specificity platform. Breadth meant the fraction of unique TCRs that were SARS-CoV-2-associated, whereas depth meant the fraction of total T cells that were SARS-CoV-2-associated. Using the MIRA data, each spike-specific TCR was assigned both to the spike region to which the TCR was reactive and to a CD4 or CD8 class. Log10-transformed breadth and depth values were compared by one-way ANOVA with Sidak's multiple comparisons tests. This is the immuneACCESS table as TCRdb keeps it, with only in-frame sequences that have V and J called. A part of the clones is gone; compared with another copy, unresolved V genes explain less than half, and the rest is unexplained. That table supplies the V and J calls and clone size; D and trimming were determined from the DNA. The sample profile shows 130,000 to 150,000 clones; 93% of them were found once. Together, the top ten hold approximately 12% of the sample.

In the paper's terms, the time point label means: sample from adult after SARS-CoV-2 infection, after symptom onset. A couple of convalescent COVID-19 patients, sampled after symptom onset from adults with prior SARS-CoV-2 infection, were also TCR-sequenced for comparison. Worth noting for this clone: The target of this receptor is not known. No much larger clone exists at a distance of one base, and base qualities are not known.

Study-wide findings and limitations: Conclusions about previously exposed vaccinees are limited because only five to seven AZD1222 recipients were SARS-CoV-2 seropositive at baseline. Participants were mostly white British, with more females than males. The authors suggested clonal diversity may have been underestimated. Because no samples from the day 14 peak response were available, repertoires could be characterized only after the peak T cell response. After two AZD1222 doses, spike-specific TCR breadth and depth were significantly higher than at day 0 and than in MenACWY recipients. Epitopes outside the regions mutated in the B.1.351 and B.1.1.7 variants were reportedly recognized by nearly half of the unique spike-specific TCRs. The vaccine-associated CD4 TCRs covered the entire spike protein, and the dominant responses fell in regions 160-218 and 743-854. In the small 56-69-year group, the increase in depth fell short of significance, most likely because of low power.

The chain joins TRBV19 to TRBJ2-2; 9 central bases correspond to TRBD1. Sequencing was performed on peripheral blood, taken after recovery from COVID-19. This receptor was taken from an adult who had recovered from COVID-19. CDR3 loop: CASSRTGANTGELFF. The nucleotide sequence is TGTGCCAGTAGCAGGACAGGGGCGAACACCGGGGAGCTGTTTTTT.